One sample yielded the 25 T cell receptor beta chains listed below, sequenced in a study of T cell responses to AZD1222 COVID-19 vaccine. Data came from immunoSEQ multiplex PCR; TCRdb stores just in-frame clones and leaves some out. Here the sample spans 95,000 to 130,000 clones, 80% to 90% being singletons. The sequences come from peripheral blood, collected on day 0 of AZD1222 vaccination. These receptors all come from an adult in good health.

The chain recombines TRBV12-3 or TRBV12-4 with TRBJ2-1; possibly TRBD1 for D (6 bases). This CDR3 comprises 13 residues. The ends were cut back, 11 bases at V and 8 bases at J, with 19 bases in the middle. The DNA of the CDR3 is TGTGCCCCAGGGGTGGAGCCCGGCGATGAGCAGTTCTTC. This codes for CAPGVEPGDEQFF.

The genes are TRBV18 and TRBJ2-3; TRBD1 aligns across 11 bases. This CDR3 has 14 residues. Per the germline V gene, CDR1 is KGHSH and CDR2 is LQKENI. V lost 2 bases and J lost 5; bases outside the gene matches: 0. CDR3: CASSPGTGGDTQYF. CDR3 bases: TGTGCCAGCTCACCAGGGACAGGGGGAGATACGCAGTATTTT.

The chain joins TRBV6-1 to TRBJ2-7; tentatively, D is TRBD2 (6 bases). V was trimmed by 2 bases and J by 7 bases, leaving 12 bases between them. CDR3 size: 13 residues. Germline CDR1 MNHNS, CDR2 SASEGT. CDR3 residues: CASSEPRAGEQYF. The CDR3 bases are TGTGCCAGCAGTGAACCCAGGGCGGGGGAGCAGTACTTC.

V usage is TRBV5-4 and J usage is TRBJ2-2; D is unclear. The CDR3 runs to 13 residues. V lost 4 bases and J 1 base, leaving 5 bases between the germline ends. Germline CDR1 is SGHNT and CDR2 is YYREEE (reference sequence). The CDR3 DNA is TGTGCCAGCAGCCGTCAGAACACCGGGGAGCTGTTTTTT. Translation: CASSRQNTGELFF.

The chain is built from TRBV6-5 and TRBJ1-1; no clear D gene. This CDR3 has 13 amino acids. V dropped 2 bases and J dropped 1 base, with 5 bases sitting between them. Germline loops: CDR1 MNHEY, CDR2 SVGAGI. The CDR3 reads CASSYRGNTEAFF. For the CDR3, the DNA is TGTGCCAGCAGTTACCGGGGGAACACTGAAGCTTTCTTT.

CDR3 DNA: TGTGCCAGCAGCCCCCCAGGGACTAGCAGATCCGGGGAGCTGTTTTTT. Residues: CASSPPGTSRSGELFF. This chain joins TRBV7-3 and TRBJ2-2, with 9 bases lining up with TRBD2. V trimming: 5 bases; J trimming: 6 bases; junction bases outside the gene matches: 10. This CDR3 spans 16 amino acids. Germline CDR1 is SGHTA and CDR2 is FQGTGA.

V usage is TRBV30 and J usage is TRBJ1-5; 7 bases match TRBD1. Germline V gene data show CDR1 as GTSNPN and CDR2 as SVGIG (reference sequence). V gave up 7 bases and J gave up 3 bases; unmatched junction bases: 3. The CDR3 spans 12 residues. The CDR3 protein is CALGQPNQPQHF. CDR3 coding DNA: TGTGCCTTGGGACAGCCCAATCAGCCCCAGCATTTT.

The chain carries TRBV6-1 and TRBJ1-2; D possibly corresponds to TRBD1 (5 bases). Germline CDR1 is MNHNS and CDR2 is SASEGT. The V and J ends lost 5 bases and 1 base respectively, with 8 bases between them. The CDR3 contains 13 residues. CDR3 loop: CASSTGSNYGYTF. CDR3 nucleotide sequence: TGTGCCAGCAGTACAGGAAGTAACTATGGCTACACCTTC.

The J gene is TRBJ1-5, the V gene TRBV28, with D maybe TRBD1 (5 bases). Germline values: CDR1 MDHEN, CDR2 SYDVKM. The CDR3 extends over 14 amino acids. Trimming took 6 bases from V and 4 from J, leaving 13 bases between them. The CDR3 bases are TGTGCCAGCAGAGTCGGGGGTTGGAATCAGCCCCAGCATTTT. Amino acids: CASRVGGWNQPQHF.

The CDR3 sequence: CASSLGQATNEKLFF. In DNA form, the CDR3 reads TGTGCCAGCAGCTTAGGACAAGCAACTAATGAAAAACTGTTTTTT. The chain uses TRBV7-6 and TRBJ1-4; D remains ambiguous. Germline V gene lookup returns CDR1 SGHVS and CDR2 FNYEAQ. This CDR3 has 15 residues. V lost 1 base and J 0 bases, leaving 6 bases between the germline ends.

In this sample, this clone turned up once. This chain links TRBV6-5 with TRBJ2-7; D is unresolved. The CDR3 loop spans 16 amino acids. CDR1 is MNHEY, CDR2 SVGAGI, per germline. V lost 0 bases, J lost 1 base, and 13 bases lay in between. The DNA of the CDR3 is TGTGCCAGCAGTTACTCTGGTCTCGGTCCGTCCTACGAGCAGTACTTC. It codes for CASSYSGLGPSYEQYF.

The chain carries TRBV24-1 and TRBJ1-2; a possible D gene is TRBD1 (5 bases). V lost 8 bases, J lost 9 bases, and 18 bases lay in between. Germline V gives CDR1 KGHDR, CDR2 SFDVKD. This CDR3 is built from 13 residues. DNA of the CDR3: TGTGCCACCAACGATGGGGCCAGGCGTAGCTACACCTTC. This gives the protein CATNDGARRSYTF.

The chain couples TRBV5-4 to TRBJ2-1; 10 positions match TRBD2. Germline CDR1 is SGHNT and CDR2 is YYREEE (reference sequence). J was trimmed by 7 bases and V by 4 bases; bases with no gene match: 14. The CDR3 covers 17 residues. CDR3 nucleotide sequence: TGTGCCAGCAGCCGCAACCCGGGGCTAGCGGGAGTGAATGAGCAGTTCTTC. As protein: CASSRNPGLAGVNEQFF.

This rearrangement joins TRBV24-1 to TRBJ1-5; D perhaps matches TRBD1 (6 bases). Germline V gene lookup returns CDR1 KGHDR and CDR2 SFDVKD. This CDR3 is 19 amino acids long. V lost 4 bases and J lost 1, with 22 bases in between. The CDR3 DNA follows: TGTGCCACCAGTGAGCGTGGCACGGGACACAAAGGGAGCAATCAGCCCCAGCATTTT. Its translation: CATSERGTGHKGSNQPQHF.

This clone was detected once. The chain combines TRBV7-9 with TRBJ2-1; D remains ambiguous. The CDR3 contains 12 residues. Per the germline V gene, CDR1 is SEHNR and CDR2 is FQNEAQ (reference sequence). V was pared by 2 bases and J by 7 bases, with 6 bases between. CDR3 DNA: TGTGCCAGCAGCTTATCCCGGAATGAGCAGTTCTTC. Translation: CASSLSRNEQFF.

CDR3 DNA: TGTGCCAGCAGCTTACGGCAAACCAGCAATCAGCCCCAGCATTTT. It codes for CASSLRQTSNQPQHF. The rearrangement joins TRBV7-3 to TRBJ1-5; no firm D call. This CDR3 spans 15 amino acids. Per germline, CDR1 SGHTA and CDR2 FQGTGA. Trimming left V 2 bases short and J 1 base short, with 9 bases between.

The chain carries TRBV6-4 and TRBJ1-1; possible D gene TRBD1, 5 bases. The CDR3 has 13 amino acids. With 4 bases removed from V and 1 base from J, the gap between germline ends came to 7 bases. From germline, CDR1 is MRHNA and CDR2 SNTAGT. DNA for the CDR3: TGTGCCAGCAGTGTTAGGGGGAACACTGAAGCTTTCTTT. Its translation: CASSVRGNTEAFF.

This chain connects TRBV4-3 to TRBJ2-7, with D possibly TRBD2 on 5 matching bases. V shed 0 bases and J shed 2 bases, with 5 bases lying between them. The CDR3 contains 13 residues. Germline values: CDR1 LGHNA, CDR2 YSLEER. CDR3 residues: CASSQELAYEQYF. The CDR3 nucleotides are TGCGCCAGCAGCCAAGAACTAGCCTACGAGCAGTACTTC.

The chain employs TRBV4-3 and TRBJ2-3; 13 nucleotides align to TRBD2. The germline CDR1 and CDR2 sequences are LGHNA and YSLEER. The V segment lost 1 base and the J segment 3 bases; nucleotides outside the gene matches: 7. There are 18 residues in the CDR3. The DNA for the CDR3 is TGCGCCAGCAGCCAAGCTACTAGCGGGGGGGCCCGTACAGATACGCAGTATTTT. It specifies CASSQATSGGARTDTQYF.

The chain recombines TRBV5-6 with TRBJ1-2; no clear D. In germline, CDR1 is SGHDT, CDR2 YYEEEE. Trimming removed 0 bases at V and 8 bases at J, with 17 bases between. CDR3 length equals 15 residues. CDR3 sequence reads: CASSLARLRRGGYTF. The CDR3 DNA reads TGTGCCAGCAGCTTGGCCCGTCTGAGGCGCGGGGGCTACACCTTC.

J is TRBJ2-3 and V is TRBV10-3; perhaps TRBD1 as D (5 bases). Trimming removed 5 bases at V and 0 bases at J, with 12 bases between. The CDR3 length is 15 residues. Germline CDR1 is ENHRY and CDR2 is SYGVKD. The CDR3 nucleotides are TGTGCCATCAGTAGGGGCCAGAGTAGCACAGATACGCAGTATTTT. It translates to CAISRGQSSTDTQYF.

The chain couples TRBV29-1 to TRBJ1-1; the D is unclear. Germline loops: CDR1 SQVTM, CDR2 ANQGSEA. The V gene lost 4 bases and the J gene lost 1 base, with 13 bases spanning the gap. This CDR3 contains 14 residues. CDR3 sequence: CSVGVRAQNTEAFF. CDR3 in DNA: TGCAGCGTTGGTGTGCGGGCCCAGAACACTGAAGCTTTCTTT.

The V and J genes are TRBV10-2 and TRBJ1-5, with TRBD1 matching 7 bases. Germline V CDR1 and CDR2: WSHSY, SAAADI. CDR3 length equals 13 residues. The trim removed 4 bases at V and 4 bases at J, leaving 1 base unmatched. The CDR3 reads CASSGGQNQPQHF. DNA of the CDR3: TGCGCCAGCAGTGGGGGACAGAATCAGCCCCAGCATTTT.

To note about this clone: At one end the junction does not follow the germline gene, possibly because of a read error. This chain joins TRBV4-1 and TRBJ1-1; 7 bases map to TRBD1. Germline CDR1 is MGHRA and CDR2 is YSYEKL. The CDR3 loop spans 16 amino acids. The CDR3 reads CASSQERGTDILRSSF. The CDR3 DNA follows: TGCGCCAGCAGCCAAGAACGAGGGACAGACATACTACGCTCCTCATTT.

This clone showed up just once. This chain connects TRBV4-1 to TRBJ1-2; no clear D gene. With 4 bases removed from V and 4 bases from J, the gap between germline ends came to 13 bases. The germline CDR1 and CDR2 sequences are MGHRA and YSYEKL. The CDR3 extends over 14 amino acids. CDR3 region: CASSPDPGPYGYTF. The CDR3 nucleotides are TGCGCCAGCAGCCCAGACCCGGGCCCCTATGGCTACACCTTC.